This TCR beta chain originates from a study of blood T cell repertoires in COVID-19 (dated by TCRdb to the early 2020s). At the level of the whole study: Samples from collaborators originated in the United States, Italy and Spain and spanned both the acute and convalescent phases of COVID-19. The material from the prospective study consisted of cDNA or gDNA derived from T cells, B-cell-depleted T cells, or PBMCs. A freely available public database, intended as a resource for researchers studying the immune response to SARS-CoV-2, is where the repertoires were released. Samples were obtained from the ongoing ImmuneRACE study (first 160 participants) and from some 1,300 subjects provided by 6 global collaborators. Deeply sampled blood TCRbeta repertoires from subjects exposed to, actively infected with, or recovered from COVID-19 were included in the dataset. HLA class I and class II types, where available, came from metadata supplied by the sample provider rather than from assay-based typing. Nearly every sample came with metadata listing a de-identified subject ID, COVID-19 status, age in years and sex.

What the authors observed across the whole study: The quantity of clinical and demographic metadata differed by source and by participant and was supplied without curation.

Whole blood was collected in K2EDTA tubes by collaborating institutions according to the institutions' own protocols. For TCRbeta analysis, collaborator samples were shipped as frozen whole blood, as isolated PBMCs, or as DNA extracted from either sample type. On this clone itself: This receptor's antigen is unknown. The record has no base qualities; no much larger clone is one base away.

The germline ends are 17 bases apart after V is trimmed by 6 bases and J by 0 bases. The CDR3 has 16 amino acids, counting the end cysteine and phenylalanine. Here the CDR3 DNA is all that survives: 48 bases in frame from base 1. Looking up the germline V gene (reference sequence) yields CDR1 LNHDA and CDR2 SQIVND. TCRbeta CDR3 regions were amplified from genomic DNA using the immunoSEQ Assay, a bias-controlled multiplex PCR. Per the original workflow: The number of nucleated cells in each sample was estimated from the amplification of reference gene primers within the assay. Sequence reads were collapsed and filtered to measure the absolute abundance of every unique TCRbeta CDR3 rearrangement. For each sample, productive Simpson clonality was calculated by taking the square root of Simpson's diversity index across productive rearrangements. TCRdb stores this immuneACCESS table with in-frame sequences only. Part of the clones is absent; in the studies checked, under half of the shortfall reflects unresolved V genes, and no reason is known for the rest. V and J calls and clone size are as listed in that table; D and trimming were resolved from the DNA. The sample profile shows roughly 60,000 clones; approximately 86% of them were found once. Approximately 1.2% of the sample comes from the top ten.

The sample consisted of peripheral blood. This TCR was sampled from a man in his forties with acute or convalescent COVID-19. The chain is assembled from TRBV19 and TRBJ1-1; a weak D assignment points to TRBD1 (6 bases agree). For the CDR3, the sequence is CASRLQGTIVNTEAFF. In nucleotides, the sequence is TGTGCCAGTAGACTTCAGGGGACTATTGTGAACACTGAAGCTTTCTTT.